The next 25 T cell receptor beta chains were all read from a single sample in a study of T cell responses to AZD1222 COVID-19 vaccine. Sequencing used immunoSEQ multiplex PCR; TCRdb keeps in-frame clones, though not all of them. The table records about 94,000 clones, approximately 88% of them present only once. The source was peripheral blood, collected 28 days after the second AZD1222 dose. These receptors all stem from an adult who received the AZD1222 COVID-19 vaccine.

The V call is TRBV30, the J call TRBJ2-4, with D possibly being TRBD1 (5 bases). The CDR3 extends over 12 amino acids. The germline gives CDR1 GTSNPN, CDR2 SVGIG (reference sequence). The ends were cut back, 2 bases at V and 8 bases at J, with 10 bases in the middle. The CDR3 loop reads CAWSRGRDIQYF. The CDR3 DNA sequence: TGTGCCTGGAGTAGGGGTCGAGACATTCAGTACTTC.

This chain connects TRBV6-1 to TRBJ1-2; a weak D match, TRBD1 (5 bases). Trimming stripped 2 bases from V and 6 bases from J, with 16 bases between. Germline V CDR1 and CDR2: MNHNS, SASEGT. The CDR3 spans 15 residues. As DNA, the CDR3 is TGTGCCAGCAGTGAACTTCCTGCGACAGCTGATGGCTACACCTTC. It encodes CASSELPATADGYTF.

The CDR3, as DNA: TGTGCCAGCAGCACCGGGGGGGAAAGCACAGATACGCAGTATTTT. Protein: CASSTGGESTDTQYF. The rearrangement joins TRBV7-2 to TRBJ2-3, with 8 nucleotides matching TRBD2. The J segment lost 0 bases and the V segment lost 5 bases, leaving 4 bases of the junction unmatched. CDR3 length: 15 residues. The germline gives CDR1 SGHTA, CDR2 FQGNSA.

The chain is built from TRBV12-3 or TRBV12-4 and TRBJ1-5; no clear D. The CDR3 has 13 residues. Trimming left V 6 bases short and J 0 bases short, with 6 bases between. CDR3 coding DNA: TGTGCCAGCAGAAGGTTTAGCAATCAGCCCCAGCATTTT. Amino acids: CASRRFSNQPQHF.

CDR3 loop: CASRGDSQPQHF. In nucleotides, the CDR3 is TGTGCCAGCAGGGGAGACTCCCAGCCCCAGCATTTT. The gene calls are TRBV2 and TRBJ1-5; D unclear. There are 12 residues in the CDR3. In germline, CDR1 is SNHLY, CDR2 FYNNEI. The germline V and J ends were trimmed by 6 bases and 7 bases, with 10 bases remaining between them.

This chain uses TRBV5-6 with TRBJ1-2; 8 positions match TRBD1. The CDR3 loop spans 17 amino acids. Germline CDR1 is SGHDT and CDR2 is YYEEEE. Trimming took 4 bases from V and 2 from J; bases not matched to a gene: 13. The CDR3 protein is CASSPAPRQGTNYGYTF. In nucleotides, the CDR3 is TGTGCCAGCAGCCCAGCGCCGCGACAGGGGACGAACTATGGCTACACCTTC.

This rearrangement joins TRBV7-8 to TRBJ1-1; D unclear. The V end was cut by 0 bases, the J end by 0 bases, with 11 bases between. The CDR3 runs to 16 residues. Per the germline V gene, CDR1 is SGHVS and CDR2 is FQNEAQ. This chain's CDR3 is CASSLAPAGMNTEAFF. CDR3 bases: TGTGCCAGCAGCTTAGCTCCGGCAGGTATGAACACTGAAGCTTTCTTT.

This chain links TRBV5-6 with TRBJ1-3; 10 bases fit TRBD1. The germline V gene encodes CDR1 SGHDT and CDR2 YYEEEE. The V segment lost 4 bases and the J segment 2 bases; nucleotides outside the gene matches: 9. This CDR3 region has 17 residues. CDR3 nucleotides: TGTGCCAGCAGCGCCGGGACAGGGGTTTTAGCTGGAAACACCATATATTTT. Protein sequence: CASSAGTGVLAGNTIYF.

The chain is built from TRBV28 and TRBJ2-1; 8 bases line up with TRBD2. The junction had 18 bases not matched to a gene; V was cut back by 2 bases and J by 6 bases. This CDR3 has 19 amino acids. The germline V gene encodes CDR1 MDHEN and CDR2 SYDVKM. The CDR3 here is CASSLGVFGTRALGNEQFF. The CDR3 region has the DNA TGTGCCAGCAGTTTAGGTGTGTTCGGGACTAGAGCTTTGGGCAATGAGCAGTTCTTC.

The V and J genes are TRBV5-1 and TRBJ1-1; unclear D gene. The CDR3 has 14 residues. Looked up from germline, CDR1 is SGHRS and CDR2 is YFSETQ. V was trimmed by 0 bases and J by 0 bases, leaving 6 bases between them. The CDR3 DNA reads as TGCGCCAGCAGCTTGGCAGCCTTGAACACTGAAGCTTTCTTT. This sequence encodes CASSLAALNTEAFF. Filled out from reference TRBV5-1 and TRBJ1-1, the complete variable domain reads KAGVTQTPRYLIKTRGQQVTLSCSPISGHRSVSWYQQTPGQGLQFLFEYFSETQRNKGNFPGRFSGRQFSNSRSEMNVSTLELGDSALYLCASSLAALNTEAFFGQGTRLTVV.

The table lists this clone with a count of one. The chain has TRBV5-5 and TRBJ1-2; 7 nucleotides align to TRBD1. The CDR3 spans 15 residues. V dropped 4 bases and J dropped 3; count of bases not matched to a gene: 9. CDR1 is SGHKS, CDR2 YYEKEE, per germline (reference sequence). CDR3 sequence reads: CASSLHEGAYYGYTF. CDR3 nucleotides: TGTGCCAGCAGCCTACACGAGGGGGCCTACTATGGCTACACCTTC.

V is TRBV30 and J is TRBJ1-2; D is unresolved. The length of the CDR3 is 10 residues. V lost 7 bases to trimming and J lost 4 bases, with 7 bases between them. Germline CDR1 and CDR2: GTSNPN and SVGIG (reference sequence). The CDR3 DNA is TGTGCCTTCCAGACCTATGGCTACACCTTC. It yields the protein CAFQTYGYTF.

CDR3 loop: CASSYLAGNTEAFF. In DNA, the CDR3 is TGTGCCAGCAGTTACCTGGCAGGGAACACTGAAGCTTTCTTT. This chain links TRBV6-5 with TRBJ1-1; D remains unclear. This CDR3 region has 14 residues. CDR1 is MNHEY and CDR2 is SVGAGI in the germline V gene. V was cut by 2 bases and J by 1 base, with 8 bases left in between.

V usage is TRBV28 and J usage is TRBJ1-4; 9 nucleotides match TRBD1. V gave up 2 bases and J gave up 8 bases; unmatched junction bases: 9. Germline V gene lookup returns CDR1 MDHEN and CDR2 SYDVKM. This CDR3 spans 16 amino acids. CDR3 residues: CASSLTSRDRDEKLFF. CDR3 bases: TGTGCCAGCAGTTTAACCAGCCGGGACAGGGACGAAAAACTGTTTTTT. The full variable domain, in which reference TRBV28 and TRBJ1-4 provide the parts outside the CDR3, is DVKVTQSSRYLVKRTGEKVFLECVQDMDHENMFWYRQDPGLGLRLIYFSYDVKMKEKGDIPEGYSVSREKKERFSLILESASTNQTSMYLCASSLTSRDRDEKLFFGSGTQLSVL.

V and J are TRBV5-6 and TRBJ1-2; the D gene is possibly TRBD1 (6 bases). CDR1 SGHDT and CDR2 YYEEEE come from the germline V gene. The ends were cut back, 4 bases at V and 7 bases at J, with 17 bases in the middle. This CDR3 is built from 14 residues. This chain's CDR3 is CASSVLQGFGGYTF. The CDR3 DNA reads TGTGCCAGCAGCGTATTACAGGGATTTGGTGGCTACACCTTC.

In DNA, the CDR3 is TGTGCCAGTAGCTCGGGACTGGAGGAGGAAAAACTGTTTTTT. It is translated as CASSSGLEEEKLFF. J is TRBJ1-4 and V is TRBV19; the D gene is possibly TRBD1 (5 bases). V dropped 6 bases and J dropped 8 bases, with 16 bases sitting between them. Germline V lookup: CDR1 LNHDA, CDR2 SQIVND (reference sequence). This CDR3 is 14 amino acids long.

The gene calls are TRBV12-3 or TRBV12-4 and TRBJ1-1; 7 positions match TRBD1. This CDR3 spans 12 amino acids. V was clipped by 6 bases and J by 11 bases; unmatched bases: 9. This CDR3 reads CASSPDRAYAFF. DNA of the CDR3: TGTGCCAGCAGCCCAGACAGGGCGTACGCTTTCTTT.

The rearrangement links TRBV19 to TRBJ1-6; 9 bases line up with TRBD1. Germline loops: CDR1 LNHDA, CDR2 SQIVND (reference sequence). V shed 6 bases and J 6 bases; nucleotides not matched to a gene: 9. This CDR3 is built from 16 residues. The CDR3 loop is CASSSGTGTFNSPLHF. In DNA form, the CDR3 reads TGTGCCAGTAGCTCCGGGACAGGGACTTTTAATTCACCCCTCCACTTT.

In its sample, this clone was seen once. The rearrangement uses TRBV3-1 (or the pseudogene TRBV3-2) and TRBJ2-7; D might be TRBD1 (5 bases). V was trimmed by 8 bases and J by 3 bases, leaving 14 bases between them. CDR3 size: 13 residues. CDR1 LGHDT and CDR2 YNNKEL come from the germline V gene (reference sequence). CDR3 sequence reads: CASFLQGNYEQYF. DNA for the CDR3: TGTGCCAGCTTTCTCCAGGGCAACTACGAGCAGTACTTC.

The CDR3 reads CASSITRGTGEAFF. The CDR3, as DNA: TGTGCCAGTAGTATTACTCGGGGGACGGGTGAAGCTTTCTTT. V gene TRBV19 combines with J gene TRBJ1-1; D may be TRBD1 (5 bases). The V gene's germline CDR1 is LNHDA and CDR2 SQIVND (reference sequence). The CDR3 consists of 14 residues. V was shortened by 3 bases and J by 7 bases, with 15 bases between the two germline ends.

With regard to this clone: Other nucleotide sequences in the sample specify the same CDR3. The rearrangement uses TRBV5-1 and TRBJ1-1; D is unclear. CDR1 SGHRS and CDR2 YFSETQ come from the germline V gene. V was trimmed by 3 bases and J by 1 base, leaving 4 bases between them. This CDR3 comprises 12 residues. CDR3 residues: CASSSRNTEAFF. For the CDR3, the DNA is TGCGCCAGCAGCTCCAGGAACACTGAAGCTTTCTTT.

The gene calls are TRBV11-3 and TRBJ1-5, with D possibly TRBD1 on 5 matching bases. CDR3 length: 17 amino acids. V was pared by 5 bases and J by 0 bases, with 17 bases between. Looked up from germline, CDR1 is SGHNT and CDR2 is YENEEA. CDR3 bases: TGTGCCAGCAGCGCCCTAGACAGAGTCTATAGCAATCAGCCCCAGCATTTT. Translating it yields CASSALDRVYSNQPQHF.

The V and J genes are TRBV6-2 or TRBV6-3 and TRBJ1-2, with D unresolved. V dropped 5 bases and J dropped 6 bases, with 13 bases sitting between them. There are 13 residues in the CDR3. Germline CDR1 MNHEY, CDR2 SVGEGT. CDR3 sequence: CASSPGPAHGYTF. The CDR3 DNA reads TGTGCCAGCAGTCCCGGGCCAGCTCATGGCTACACCTTC.

The chain employs TRBV11-1 and TRBJ2-1, with 13 bases aligning to TRBD2. Looked up from germline, CDR1 is SGHAT and CDR2 is FQDESV (reference sequence). Trimming cost V 5 bases and J 12 bases; bases outside gene matches: 10. The CDR3 has 15 residues. The CDR3 sequence is CASSGLGLAGEGQFF. The CDR3 DNA sequence: TGTGCCAGCAGCGGACTCGGACTAGCGGGAGAAGGGCAGTTCTTC.

The rearrangement joins TRBV2 to TRBJ2-5; 7 bases are shared with TRBD1. The CDR3 covers 14 residues. Germline V gives CDR1 SNHLY, CDR2 FYNNEI. V gave up 6 bases and J gave up 2 bases; unmatched junction bases: 6. The CDR3 loop is CASREGTAQETQYF. The DNA for the CDR3 is TGTGCCAGCAGAGAGGGGACAGCTCAAGAGACCCAGTACTTC.